The present T cell receptor beta chain was sequenced within a study of blood T cells in healthy people across ages. Overall study findings and caveats: Percentage of naive T cells showed a strong correlation with TCR beta diversity. Higher diversity and more naive CD4+ cells were features of long-lived donors, compared to aged donors.

J was trimmed by 2 bases and V by 6 bases; bases with no gene match: 12. This CDR3 has 16 residues. The germline gives CDR1 DFQATT, CDR2 SNEGSKA (reference sequence). As regards this clonotype: Its antigen remains unidentified.

Through a sample-barcoded 5' primer and a J-beta primer mix, a second PCR was run for roughly 6 to 11 cycles. One entry per CDR3 protein results from TCRdb running MiXCR on the 5' RACE reads. The sample contains about 1.5 million distinct CDR3 sequences, 35% to 45% of which appear only once. The sequence was obtained from a woman aged 18 to 35 in good health. Source material: blood. This chain joins TRBV20-1 and TRBJ2-1; 8 bases match TRBD1. The CDR3, as DNA: TGCAGTGCCCCAGATAGGGGGACAGGAGCCTACAATGAGCAGTTCTTC. Translated: CSAPDRGTGAYNEQFF.